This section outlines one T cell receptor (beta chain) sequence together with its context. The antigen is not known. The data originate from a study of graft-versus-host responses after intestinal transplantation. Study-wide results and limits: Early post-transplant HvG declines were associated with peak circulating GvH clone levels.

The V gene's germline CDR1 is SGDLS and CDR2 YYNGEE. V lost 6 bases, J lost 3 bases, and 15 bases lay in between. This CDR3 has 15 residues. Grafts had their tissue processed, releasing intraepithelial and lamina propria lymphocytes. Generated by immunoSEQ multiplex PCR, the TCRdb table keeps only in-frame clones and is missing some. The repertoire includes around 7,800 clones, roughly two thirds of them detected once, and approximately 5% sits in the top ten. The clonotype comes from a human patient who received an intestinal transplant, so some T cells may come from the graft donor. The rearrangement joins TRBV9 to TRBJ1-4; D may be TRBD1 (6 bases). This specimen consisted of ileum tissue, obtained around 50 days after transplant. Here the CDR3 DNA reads TGTGCCAGCACGTTCACAGGGAACGCTAATGAAAAACTGTTTTTT. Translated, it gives CASTFTGNANEKLFF.